The source of this TCR beta chain is a study of blood T cell repertoires in COVID-19. Study overall: Sources were T cells, B-cell-depleted T cells, or PBMCs; the material itself was cDNA or gDNA.

Sequencing was performed with immunoSEQ multiplex PCR; in TCRdb, only in-frame clones are kept and a portion is missing. The sample lists 75,000 to 95,000 clones, roughly 88% seen once, with approximately 2.9% in the top ten. The germline CDR1 and CDR2 sequences are SGHVS and FNYEAQ. The CDR3 is 14 amino acids. V gave up 1 base and J gave up 1 base, with 7 bases separating them. This chain uses TRBV7-6 with TRBJ1-2; unclear D gene. The sequenced material came from peripheral blood. The TCR comes from a woman of 80 years or more with acute or convalescent COVID-19. CDR3 sequence reads: CASSLGHRNYGYTF. For the CDR3, the DNA is TGTGCCAGCAGCTTAGGGCACCGTAACTATGGCTACACCTTC.